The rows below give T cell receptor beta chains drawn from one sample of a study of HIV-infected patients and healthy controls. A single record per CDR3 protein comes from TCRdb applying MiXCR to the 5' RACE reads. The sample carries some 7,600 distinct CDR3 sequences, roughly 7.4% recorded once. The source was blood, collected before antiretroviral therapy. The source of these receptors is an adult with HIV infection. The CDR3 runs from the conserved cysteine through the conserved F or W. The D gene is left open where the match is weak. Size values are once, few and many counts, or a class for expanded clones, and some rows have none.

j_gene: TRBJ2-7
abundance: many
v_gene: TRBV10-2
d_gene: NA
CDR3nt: TGCGCCAGCAGTGAAGGGATGGGGGGAAGAGGCTACGAGCAGTACTTC
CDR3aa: CASSEGMGGRGYEQYF

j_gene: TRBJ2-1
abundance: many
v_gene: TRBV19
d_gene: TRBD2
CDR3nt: TGTGCCAGTAGTTCCGAACTAGCGGGGGGGAGGAATGAGCAGTTCTTC
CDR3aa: CASSSELAGGRNEQFF

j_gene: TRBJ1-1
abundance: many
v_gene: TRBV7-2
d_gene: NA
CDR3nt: TGTGCCAGCAGCCCCAAGAGAGGGTCTGAAGCTTTCTTT
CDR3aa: CASSPKRGSEAFF

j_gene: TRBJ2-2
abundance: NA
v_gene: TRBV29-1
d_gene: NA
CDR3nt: TGCAGCGGCACAAACACCGGGGAGCTGTTTTTT
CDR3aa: CSGTNTGELFF

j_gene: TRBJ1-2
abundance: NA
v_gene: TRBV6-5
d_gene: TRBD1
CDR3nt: TGTGCCAGCAGTTACCGGACAGGGGGCGCGACCGGCTACACCTTC
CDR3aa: CASSYRTGGATGYTF

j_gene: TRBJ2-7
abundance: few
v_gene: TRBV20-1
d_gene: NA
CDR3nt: TGCAGTGCTAGATCAAGGGAGCGAGACCCTTACGAGCAGTACTTC
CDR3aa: CSARSRERDPYEQYF

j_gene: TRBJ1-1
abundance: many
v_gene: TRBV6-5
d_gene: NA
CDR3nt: TGTGCCAGCAGTTTGGCAGGGATGAACACTGAAGCTTTCTTT
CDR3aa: CASSLAGMNTEAFF

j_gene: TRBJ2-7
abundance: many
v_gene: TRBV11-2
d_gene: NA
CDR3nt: TGTGCCAGCAGCCCTACCTCTAGTCAAAGCGGCGAGCAGTACTTC
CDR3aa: CASSPTSSQSGEQYF

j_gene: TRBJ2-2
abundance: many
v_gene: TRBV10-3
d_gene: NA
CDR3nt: TGTGCCAGCAAGGGAGGGAACACCGGGGAGCTGTTTTTT
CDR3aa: CASKGGNTGELFF

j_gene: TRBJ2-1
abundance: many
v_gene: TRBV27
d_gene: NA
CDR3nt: TGTGCCAGCAGTTTTAATAGGGACTACAATGAGCAGTTCTTC
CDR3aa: CASSFNRDYNEQFF

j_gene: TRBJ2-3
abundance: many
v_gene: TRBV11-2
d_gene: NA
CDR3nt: TGTGCCAGCAGCCCGACTAGGACCCGGAGCACAGATACGCAGTATTTT
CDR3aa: CASSPTRTRSTDTQYF

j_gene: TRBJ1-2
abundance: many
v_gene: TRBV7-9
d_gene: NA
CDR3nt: TGTGCCAGCAGTCAAGTAGTTGACTATGGCTACACCTTC
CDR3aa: CASSQVVDYGYTF

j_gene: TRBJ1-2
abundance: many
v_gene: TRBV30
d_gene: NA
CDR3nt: TGTGCCTGGAGTGTATCGGGACGGATAGATGGCTACACCTTC
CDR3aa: CAWSVSGRIDGYTF

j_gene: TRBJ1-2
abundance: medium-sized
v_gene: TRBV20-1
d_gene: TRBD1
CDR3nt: TGCAGTGCTAGAGACCCGGACCCAGGGGGAGGCTACACCTTC
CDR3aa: CSARDPDPGGGYTF

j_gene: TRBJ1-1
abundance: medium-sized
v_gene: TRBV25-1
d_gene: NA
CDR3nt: TGTGCCAGCAGAAGAGGGGGGTACACTGAAGCTTTCTTT
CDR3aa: CASRRGGYTEAFF

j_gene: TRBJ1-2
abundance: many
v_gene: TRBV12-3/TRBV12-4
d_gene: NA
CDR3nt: TGTGCCAGCAGTTTAGACATAACCTCACCCCGGGAGTATGGCTACACCTTC
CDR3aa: CASSLDITSPREYGYTF

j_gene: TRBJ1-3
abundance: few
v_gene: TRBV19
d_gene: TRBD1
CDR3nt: TGTGCCAGTAGTCCCGAGGGACAGCTCATCTCTGGAAACACCATATATTTT
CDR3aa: CASSPEGQLISGNTIYF

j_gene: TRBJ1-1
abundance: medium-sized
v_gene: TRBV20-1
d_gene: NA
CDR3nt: TGCAGTGCAGCAGACAGGTACACTGAAGCTTTCTTT
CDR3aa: CSAADRYTEAFF

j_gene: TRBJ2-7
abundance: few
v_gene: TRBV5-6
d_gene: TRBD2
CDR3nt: TGTGCCAGCAGCTTAAGTACTAGCGGAAACTACGAGCAGTACTTC
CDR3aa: CASSLSTSGNYEQYF

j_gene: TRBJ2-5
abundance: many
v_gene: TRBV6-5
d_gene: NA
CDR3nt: TGTGCCAGCAGTTACGGGGAGACCCAGTACTTC
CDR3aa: CASSYGETQYF

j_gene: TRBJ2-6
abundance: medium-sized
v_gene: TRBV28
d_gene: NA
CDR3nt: TGTGCCAGCAGGGAGTCTGGGGCCAACGTCCTGACTTTC
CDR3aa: CASRESGANVLTF

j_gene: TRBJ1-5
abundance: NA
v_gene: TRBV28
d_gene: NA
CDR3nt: TGTGCCAGCAGTTCTCCAAATTGGGGGAATCAGCCCCAGCATTTT
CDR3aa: CASSSPNWGNQPQHF

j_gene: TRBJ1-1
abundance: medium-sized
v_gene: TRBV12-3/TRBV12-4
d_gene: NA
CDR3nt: TGTGCCAGCGGCAAAAGCGGAGGTAACACTGAAGCTTTCTTT
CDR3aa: CASGKSGGNTEAFF

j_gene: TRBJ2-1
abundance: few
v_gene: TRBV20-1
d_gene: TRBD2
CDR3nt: TGCAGTGCTAGAGGTTTGATCGGACTAGCGGTAAAGAGCTCCTACAATGAGCAGTTCTTC
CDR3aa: CSARGLIGLAVKSSYNEQFF

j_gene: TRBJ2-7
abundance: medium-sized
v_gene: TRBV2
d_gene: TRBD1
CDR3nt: TGTGCCAGCAGTGAAAGACAGGGTACCTACGAGCAGTACTTC
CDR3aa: CASSERQGTYEQYF

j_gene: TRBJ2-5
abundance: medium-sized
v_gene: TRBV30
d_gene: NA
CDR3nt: TGTGCCTGGAGTGTACTGCGAGGGGAGACCCAGTACTTC
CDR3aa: CAWSVLRGETQYF

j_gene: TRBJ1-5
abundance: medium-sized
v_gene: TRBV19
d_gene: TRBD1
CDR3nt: TGTGCCAGTAGTTCATCTCCGGGACAGGGAAATAAGTTAGGCAATCAGCCCCAGCATTTT
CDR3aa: CASSSSPGQGNKLGNQPQHF

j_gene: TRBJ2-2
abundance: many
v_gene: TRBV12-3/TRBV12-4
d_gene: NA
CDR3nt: TGTGCCAGCAGTTTAGTGGTGGGGCCGAACACCGGGGAGCTGTTTTTT
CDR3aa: CASSLVVGPNTGELFF

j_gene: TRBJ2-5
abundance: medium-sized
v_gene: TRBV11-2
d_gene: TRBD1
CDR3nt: TGTGCCAGCAGCTTACCGACAGGGAAAGAGACCCAGTACTTC
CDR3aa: CASSLPTGKETQYF

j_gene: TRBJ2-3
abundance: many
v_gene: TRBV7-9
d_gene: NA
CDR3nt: TGTGCCAGCAGCTTATATAATAGTCCCCAGGTGACGCAGTATTTT
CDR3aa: CASSLYNSPQVTQYF

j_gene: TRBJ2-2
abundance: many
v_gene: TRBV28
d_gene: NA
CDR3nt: TGTGCCAGCAGTTTTCTGGGGAGGCCAGCCGGGGAGCTGTTTTTT
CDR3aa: CASSFLGRPAGELFF

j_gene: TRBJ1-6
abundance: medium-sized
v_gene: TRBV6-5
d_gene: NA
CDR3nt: TGTGCCAGCAGTTACTCGAGCCCGGGTTCACCCCTCCACTTT
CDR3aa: CASSYSSPGSPLHF

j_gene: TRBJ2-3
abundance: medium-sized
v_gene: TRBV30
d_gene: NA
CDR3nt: TGTGCCTGGAGTTTGGGTAGGATCACAGATACGCAGTATTTT
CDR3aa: CAWSLGRITDTQYF

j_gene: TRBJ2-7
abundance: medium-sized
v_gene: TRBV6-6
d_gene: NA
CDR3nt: TGTGCCAGCAGTTACTTCGACTCCATGAACGAGCAGTACTTC
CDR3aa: CASSYFDSMNEQYF

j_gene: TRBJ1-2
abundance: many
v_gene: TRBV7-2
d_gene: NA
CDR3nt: TGTGCCAGCAGCTTAGTAGGGGATCAGGGCTACACCTTC
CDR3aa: CASSLVGDQGYTF

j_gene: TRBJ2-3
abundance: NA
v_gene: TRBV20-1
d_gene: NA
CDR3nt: TGCAGTGCTAGAGTCCCGCCCTCAGATACGCAGTATTTT
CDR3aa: CSARVPPSDTQYF

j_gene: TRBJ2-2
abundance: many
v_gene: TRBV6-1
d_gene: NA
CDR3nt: TGTGCCAGCAGTGCCAGGAGAGGTGGGGGGGCGTTCGCGAACACCGGGGAGCTGTTTTTT
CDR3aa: CASSARRGGGAFANTGELFF

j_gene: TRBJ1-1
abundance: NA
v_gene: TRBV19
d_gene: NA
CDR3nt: TGTGCCAGTAGAGAAATCTCGGCCACTGAAGCTTTCTTT
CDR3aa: CASREISATEAFF

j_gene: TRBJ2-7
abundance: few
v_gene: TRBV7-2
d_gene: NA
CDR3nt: TGTGCCAGCAGCTTAGAGGGCGGGTTAGAGCAGTACTTC
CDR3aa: CASSLEGGLEQYF